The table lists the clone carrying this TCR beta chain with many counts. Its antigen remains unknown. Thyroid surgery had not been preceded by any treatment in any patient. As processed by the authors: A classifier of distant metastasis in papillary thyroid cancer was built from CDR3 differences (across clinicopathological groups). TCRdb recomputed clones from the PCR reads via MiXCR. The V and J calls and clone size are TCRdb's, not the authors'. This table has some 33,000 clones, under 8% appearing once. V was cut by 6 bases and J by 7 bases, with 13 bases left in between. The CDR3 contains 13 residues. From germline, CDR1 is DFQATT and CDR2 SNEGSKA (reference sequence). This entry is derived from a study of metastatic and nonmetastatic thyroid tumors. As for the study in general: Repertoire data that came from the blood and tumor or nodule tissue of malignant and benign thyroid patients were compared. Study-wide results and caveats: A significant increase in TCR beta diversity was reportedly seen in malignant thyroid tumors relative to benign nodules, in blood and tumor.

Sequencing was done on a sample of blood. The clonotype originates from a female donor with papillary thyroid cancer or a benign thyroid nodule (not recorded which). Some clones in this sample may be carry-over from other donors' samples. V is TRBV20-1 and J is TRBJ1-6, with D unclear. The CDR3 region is CSAYNRLNSPLHF. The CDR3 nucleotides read TGCAGTGCCTACAATCGACTCAATTCACCCCTCCACTTT.